This TCR beta chain stems from a study of breast tumors, draining lymph nodes, adjacent tissues (dated by TCRdb to the mid-2010s). For context, the study as a whole: TCR beta repertoires were compared across tumor, adjacent nontumor tissue and axillary lymph nodes obtained from breast cancer patients. In human breast cancer, the study set out to evaluate how tumor, surrounding tissue and draining lymph node repertoires relate to one another and whether T cells may move between these sites. Broader findings and caveats from the paper: Tumor T-cell repertoires showed less diversity than lymph node repertoires and more diversity than nontumor tissue repertoires, and tumor T-cell repertoires showed preferential V and J gene usage. A scenario in which most tumor T cells derive from the lymph node and then expand within tumor tissue was judged to be consistent with the data. Tumor and nontumor tissue repertoires were significantly more similar in luminal-like than in basal-like breast cancer. The conclusion that tumor T cells originate in lymph nodes was framed as consistent with a hypothesis rather than directly demonstrated.

CDR3 length: 13 amino acids, cysteine to phenylalanine. Just CDR3 DNA is preserved here, 39 bases in frame from base 1. Looking up the germline V gene (reference sequence) yields CDR1 LNHDA and CDR2 SQIVND. Trimming takes 9 bases from V and 7 bases from J, and the germline ends sit 18 bases apart. This clonotype was seen more than once but under ten times. The clone's antigen remains unknown. Per-base quality was not reported, and no clone a single base away is much larger than it. For sequencing, an Illumina HiSeq 2000 was employed. Multiplex PCR amplification was used to generate the TCR beta chain libraries. The amplified TCR beta chain products were analyzed by high-throughput sequencing. Using fastp at Q25 and MiXCR, TCRdb reprocessed the public reads and kept productive beta chains. Rows are unified per CDR3 protein, each entry keeping the most common DNA and genes. For this sample there are 200,000 to 250,000 distinct CDR3 sequences; 30% to 35% appear just once. In total, the top ten clones hold approximately 4% of the sample.

The axillary draining lymph nodes of breast cancer patients were the source of the lymph node samples. The sample comprised axillary lymph node tissue. The sequence derives from a female donor with breast cancer. Some clones in this sample may be carry-over from other donors' samples. Recombination joined TRBV19 with TRBJ1-1; possibly the D gene is TRBD1, per 6 matching bases. CDR3 reads: CARLTGSFVEAFF. The DNA sequence is as follows: TGTGCCAGGCTAACAGGGTCATTTGTTGAAGCTTTCTTT.